This TCR beta chain was documented in a study of T cell clones after liver transplantation. Study as a whole: Blood was drawn pre-transplant, before withdrawal, and after full or failed withdrawal. The study's findings and limits: In two subjects, few donor cells limited the measurable donor-reactive repertoire.

Only in-frame clones appear in the TCRdb table, and some are missing; sequencing was by immunoSEQ multiplex PCR. This sample has about 16,000 clones, with over 75% found just once. As concerns this clone: Its matching antigen is unknown.

CDR1 and CDR2 (germline): SGDLS, YYNGEE. This CDR3 region has 15 residues. V lost 3 bases, J lost 4 bases, and 8 bases stayed unmatched. Sorting of unstimulated PBMCs yielded separate CD3+CD4+ and CD3+CD8+ fractions. The gene calls are TRBV9 and TRBJ2-3; 7 bases map to TRBD1. This receptor was taken from a human patient who received a liver transplant. Some T cells may possibly be graft donor cells. The specimen was CD8+ T cells from blood, collected about 50 months after liver transplant. The CDR3 region is CASSGQGTSPDTQYF. The CDR3 DNA sequence: TGTGCCAGCAGCGGACAGGGTACGTCGCCAGATACGCAGTATTTT. The whole variable domain, filled in from reference TRBV9 and TRBJ2-3, reads DSGVTQTPKHLITATGQRVTLRCSPRSGDLSVYWYQQSLDQGLQFLIQYYNGEERAKGNILERFSAQQFPDLHSELNLSSLELGDSALYFCASSGQGTSPDTQYFGPGTRLTVL.